Sequencing of this T cell receptor (beta chain) was carried out in a study of shared clonotypes between healthy human individuals (dated by TCRdb to about 2020). About the study as a whole: The cohort comprised a couple of women and a few men aged 18 to 49 years. For each donor, CD4 naive and CD4 memory were each given three plates, CD8 naive was given two plates, and CD8 memory was given one plate. The study deeply sequenced blood TCR repertoires of five healthy adults to estimate repertoire size and the extent of clonotype sharing between individuals. Different laboratories and diverse techniques were used to prepare libraries and sequence TCR repertoires, to increase sequencing depth and limit assay-specific biases. Leukapheresis yielded between about 0.9 and 8.9 billion PBMCs per donor. Beyond this particular receptor, the publication reports: Sharing across several donors was observed for about 4.8% of naive CD4, less than 4% of naive CD8, about 2.5% of memory CD4, and about 0.38% of memory CD8 clonotypes. Sampling was restricted to blood, and TCR repertoires in tissue are likely to differ from TCR repertoires in blood. Pairwise subsampling indicated that sequencing depth was expected to affect the degree of clonotype sharing among donors. Incomplete sequencing was indicated by rarefaction of sorted-subset datasets, despite the large sequencing depth. Compared with non-shared clonotypes, clonotypes shared by all four sorted-subset donors had higher generation probabilities. Naive subsets generally had larger estimated clonotype richness than memory subsets did. Because the study included a small number of donors, the genetic and exposure-history diversity represented was limited.

Donors were healthy HIV-negative adults with no recently reported acute infections or vaccinations. Only Caucasian adults living in Nashville, Tennessee, USA were represented among the donors. Magnetic negative selection was used to enrich CD4+ T cells, after which naive cells were positively selected on CD45RA and the negative fraction became the memory subset. Blood was obtained by leukapheresis, after which PBMCs were separated by Ficoll-Histopaque density gradient centrifugation and cryopreserved in liquid nitrogen vapor phase. Purity and quantity of every magnetically sorted T cell population were checked by analytical flow cytometry. Genomic DNA was isolated from each sorted fraction and quantified by UV absorbance on a Nanodrop 2000c. Of note for this clone: No cognate antigen has been identified for it. No base quality values were provided; no much bigger clone lies one nucleotide off.

TCR CDR3 regions were amplified from genomic DNA by multiplex PCR using the deep immunoSEQ assay. Extracted genomic DNA from each cell subset was spread evenly across all wells of several immunoSEQ 96-well plates, with each plate serving as a replicate. For sorted subsets, about 210 ng of genomic DNA, equivalent to 25,000 to 30,000 T cell genomes, went into each replicate PCR. The purified libraries were quantified using a Qubit 3.0 fluorometer, sized with a Bioanalyzer 2100, and then quantified again using the KAPA Library Quantification kit. Every immunoSEQ 96-well plate was sequenced on a dedicated single-read 150-cycle Illumina NextSeq 550 flow cell. The original methods were these. Because only junctional sequences without quality scores were contained in the immunoSEQ output, filtering matching that applied to full-length reads could not be performed. To assign V/J genes and CDR3, sequences were annotated using PyIR, a Python wrapper for IgBLAST v1.9, with IMGT germline references. Reads were filtered out if the reads had weak V/J assignments (E-value above 1e-6), no CDR3, stop codons, out-of-frame junctions, or ambiguous translated residues. A V3J clonotype was defined by an identical inferred V gene, J gene, and CDR3 amino acid sequence. Percentage overlap between repertoires was computed as shared unique clonotypes divided by the size of the smaller repertoire. Richness of each repertoire was evaluated using RTK rarefaction, the Chao1 estimator, and Recon v2.1 estimates of unobserved clonotypes. For all TCRbeta clonotypes obtained by the gDNA method from a few donors, generation probabilities were computed with OLGA. Drawn from immuneACCESS, this table holds only the in-frame rearrangements with V and J called that TCRdb kept. Clones are partly lost; checked studies trace under half to an unresolved V gene and leave the rest unexplained. The V and J calls and clone size are taken from that table; D and trimming were inferred from the DNA. The sample table shows about a million clones, and under 80% are seen once. The top ten constitute around 1.5% of the sample.

V drops 2 bases and J drops 5 bases, leaving 16 bases in between. For CDR1 and CDR2, the germline V gene lists MNHEY and SVGAGI. CDR3 length: 15 amino acids, cysteine to phenylalanine. Just CDR3 DNA is preserved here, 45 bases in frame from base 1. The sequenced sample was memory CD4+ T cells sorted from blood. The sample's cell subset or site label, decoded: CD45RA-negative fraction. This clonotype was obtained from a man aged 18 to 30 in good health. The V and J segments used are TRBV6-5 and TRBJ2-7; no D segment can be confidently identified. The CDR3 has the sequence CASSYRTESNHEQYF. The base sequence is TGTGCCAGCAGTTACAGGACGGAATCCAACCACGAGCAGTACTTC.